This TCR beta chain comes out of a study of cytomegalovirus exposure and HLA in healthy donors. Whole-study context: Earlier sequencing of approximately 200 million T cells yielded 100 million to 120 million unique TCR beta sequences.

This clone was picked up one time. With 60 Vbeta and 13 Jbeta primers, the PCR was carried out. Here immunoSEQ multiplex PCR was the method, and the copy in TCRdb shows in-frame clones only, minus some. The sample comprises approximately 30,000 clones, approximately 67% of which are singletons, and around 10% rests with the top ten. The clonotype comes from a middle-aged man in good health and CMV-seropositive. Sequenced sample: PBMCs.

The CDR3 DNA reads as TGTGCCAGCACTAAAAGTGGGCAGGGTATTTTCTACGAGCAGTACTTC. Translation gives CASTKSGQGIFYEQYF. The chain combines TRBV6-4 with TRBJ2-7, with D possibly matching TRBD1 (5 bases). Looked up from germline, CDR1 is MRHNA and CDR2 is SNTAGT. CDR3 size: 16 residues. Trimming cost V 7 bases and J 3 bases, with 22 bases left between them.